One T cell receptor beta chain is described in this entry. This CDR3 contains 14 residues. CDR1 is KGHSH, CDR2 LQKENI, per germline. Trimming left V 3 bases short and J 0 bases short, with 7 bases between. Sequencing was performed with immunoSEQ multiplex PCR; in TCRdb, only in-frame clones are kept and a portion is missing. The table lists roughly 340,000 clones, 75% to 90% of them singletons. Researchers sorted participants into cohorts using their self-reported clinical history. This sample is part of a study of blood T cell repertoires in COVID-19. This sequence was found in a man aged 18 to 30 who had recovered from COVID-19. The specimen was PBMCs or T cells enriched from blood (not recorded which). J is TRBJ2-3 and V is TRBV18; D is perhaps TRBD1 (6 bases). CDR3: CASSPDSSTDTQYF. The CDR3, as DNA: TGTGCCAGCTCACCGGACAGTAGCACAGATACGCAGTATTTT. The full variable domain, completed using reference TRBV18 and TRBJ2-3, is NAGVMQNPRHLVRRRGQEARLRCSPMKGHSHVYWYRQLPEEGLKFMVYLQKENIIDESGMPKERFSAEFPKEGPSILRIQQVVRGDSAAYFCASSPDSSTDTQYFGPGTRLTVL.